These T cell receptor beta chains were read from a single sample in a study of T cell repertoires in cytomegalovirus infection. Their specific antigens are unknown. TCRdb reprocessed the reads via MiXCR and lists one record per CDR3 protein. The sample contains roughly 70,000 distinct CDR3 sequences, around 20% of which appear only once. The sample here was CD8+ T cells from cultured PBMCs, taken from culture after CMV antigen stimulation. The receptors stem from a human donor in good health (CMV status not recorded). Some clones in this sample may be carry-over from other donors' samples. CDR3s include the opening cysteine and the closing phenylalanine or tryptophan. The order of the fields is J gene, V gene, CDR3 protein.

J gene: TRBJ1-1
V gene: TRBV7-6
CDR3 protein: CASSGGMNTEAFF

J gene: TRBJ2-5
V gene: TRBV7-6
CDR3 protein: CASSLNLAPRETQYF

J gene: TRBJ2-5
V gene: TRBV6-6
CDR3 protein: CASISERGYQETQYF

J gene: TRBJ2-3
V gene: TRBV5-6
CDR3 protein: CASGLGPDTQYF

J gene: TRBJ2-4
V gene: TRBV12-3/TRBV12-4
CDR3 protein: CASTIDLNIQYF

J gene: TRBJ2-2
V gene: TRBV19
CDR3 protein: CASSILGQGFIGELFF

J gene: TRBJ2-3
V gene: TRBV7-8
CDR3 protein: CASIHLAGTSSSDTQYF

J gene: TRBJ1-1
V gene: TRBV6-2/TRBV6-3
CDR3 protein: CASSSGPGEAFF

J gene: TRBJ2-1
V gene: TRBV4-1
CDR3 protein: CASSQGREQFF

J gene: TRBJ2-5
V gene: TRBV12-3/TRBV12-4
CDR3 protein: CASSSGTGRLETQYF

J gene: TRBJ2-7
V gene: TRBV4-3
CDR3 protein: CASSQVGQGTYEQYF

J gene: TRBJ1-5
V gene: TRBV27
CDR3 protein: CASSPGYSNQPQHF

J gene: TRBJ2-7
V gene: TRBV7-2
CDR3 protein: CASSRTGSHEQYF

J gene: TRBJ1-2
V gene: TRBV6-1
CDR3 protein: CASSEINSGGLYGYTF

J gene: TRBJ1-4
V gene: TRBV4-1
CDR3 protein: CASSQDDSTPLNEKLFF

J gene: TRBJ1-5
V gene: TRBV12-3/TRBV12-4
CDR3 protein: CASSFGGQGDQPQHF

J gene: TRBJ2-7
V gene: TRBV20-1
CDR3 protein: CSTSGSVEYEQYF

J gene: TRBJ2-5
V gene: TRBV10-3
CDR3 protein: CAIRGTGARETQYF

J gene: TRBJ1-6
V gene: TRBV12-3/TRBV12-4
CDR3 protein: CASSPVTSSYNSPLHF

J gene: TRBJ2-7
V gene: TRBV2
CDR3 protein: CASSPYTGHYEQYF

J gene: TRBJ2-7
V gene: TRBV12-3/TRBV12-4
CDR3 protein: CASSHAQGFHEQYF

J gene: TRBJ1-1
V gene: TRBV6-5
CDR3 protein: CASTTNTEAFF

J gene: TRBJ2-1
V gene: TRBV7-7
CDR3 protein: CASSFLGSYNEQFF

J gene: TRBJ2-7
V gene: TRBV4-1
CDR3 protein: CASSHGQRYEQYF

J gene: TRBJ2-4
V gene: TRBV7-8
CDR3 protein: CASAPTVAKNIQYF

J gene: TRBJ1-1
V gene: TRBV14
CDR3 protein: CASSPDGGGDGTEAFF

J gene: TRBJ2-5
V gene: TRBV7-2
CDR3 protein: CASSLNAGTSVRETQYF

J gene: TRBJ2-1
V gene: TRBV12-5
CDR3 protein: CASGLTIDRRYNEQFF

J gene: TRBJ2-7
V gene: TRBV7-8
CDR3 protein: CASSLAPTGYSLEQYF

J gene: TRBJ1-1
V gene: TRBV6-6
CDR3 protein: CASSYKGPAYRMNTEAFF

J gene: TRBJ2-2
V gene: TRBV9
CDR3 protein: CASSATGASNTGELFF

J gene: TRBJ2-3
V gene: TRBV4-3
CDR3 protein: CASSQAGRNTRTDTQYF

J gene: TRBJ1-4
V gene: TRBV23-1
CDR3 protein: CASSCTGGGEKLFF

J gene: TRBJ2-1
V gene: TRBV7-2
CDR3 protein: CATTPMGGGAYNEQFF

J gene: TRBJ1-4
V gene: TRBV19
CDR3 protein: CASKSREPQTNEKLFF

J gene: TRBJ2-3
V gene: TRBV7-8
CDR3 protein: CASSLIPGQGGDTQYF

J gene: TRBJ1-5
V gene: TRBV9
CDR3 protein: CASSLEGDNNQPQHF

J gene: TRBJ1-6
V gene: TRBV7-9
CDR3 protein: CASSYGLGQGVDSPLHF

J gene: TRBJ2-4
V gene: TRBV29-1
CDR3 protein: CSIDWGDIQYF

J gene: TRBJ2-3
V gene: TRBV19
CDR3 protein: CASSIMSADTQYF

J gene: TRBJ2-1
V gene: TRBV19
CDR3 protein: CASDRGQAQTGDNEQFF

J gene: TRBJ1-1
V gene: TRBV7-9
CDR3 protein: CASSLRGGENTEAFF

J gene: TRBJ2-3
V gene: TRBV7-8
CDR3 protein: CASSVGRGRVDTQYF

J gene: TRBJ1-2
V gene: TRBV7-6
CDR3 protein: CASSALQGVNYGYTF

J gene: TRBJ2-5
V gene: TRBV6-2/TRBV6-3
CDR3 protein: CASSAPGGGSETQYF